The rows below give T cell receptor beta chains drawn from one sample of a study of blood T cells in healthy people across ages. TCRdb redid the calling of the 5' RACE reads with MiXCR, one entry per CDR3 protein. This sample has fewer than 2,000,000 distinct CDR3 sequences, with around 42% found just once. Sequencing was carried out using blood. Receptors originate from a human donor in good health. The CDR3 runs from the conserved cysteine through the conserved F or W. A D gene is named only where the DNA matches it firmly. For some rows the clone size is stated as once, few or many, or as a class when expanded; others skip it.

V gene	J gene	D gene	clone size	CDR3 DNA	CDR3 protein
TRBV25-1	TRBJ2-3	NA	NA	TGTGCCAGCAGTGCCTCACCTAGAAGTAGCACAGATACGCAGTATTTT	CASSASPRSSTDTQYF
TRBV3-1	TRBJ2-1	TRBD2	NA	TGTGCCAGCAGCCAAGTACTAGCGGGGGGCGGTGTTGTGAATGAGCAGTTCTTC	CASSQVLAGGGVVNEQFF
TRBV29-1	TRBJ1-2	NA	NA	TGCAGCGTTAAACGGGGTGGACTTTATGGCTACACCTTC	CSVKRGGLYGYTF
TRBV7-8	TRBJ2-1	TRBD2	few	TGTGCCAGCAGCTCCGGCGTAGCGGGGGGGGATGAGCAGTTCTTC	CASSSGVAGGDEQFF
TRBV12-3/TRBV12-4	TRBJ2-2	NA	NA	TGTGCCAGCAGTTTCGGGCAGGGAGCGGATTCAACCGGGGAGCTGTTTTTT	CASSFGQGADSTGELFF
TRBV2	TRBJ2-7	TRBD1	NA	TGTGCCAGCAGTGAAGATGGCAGGGGGACCTACGAGCAGTACTTC	CASSEDGRGTYEQYF
TRBV4-1	TRBJ1-1	TRBD1	many	TGCGCCAGCAGCGGACAGGGCATGAACACTGAAGCTTTCTTT	CASSGQGMNTEAFF
TRBV7-9	TRBJ2-1	NA	NA	TGTGCCAGCAGCATCCGGGACGATCGGACAAATGAGCAGTTCTTC	CASSIRDDRTNEQFF
TRBV3-1	TRBJ2-6	NA	few	TGTGCCAGCAGCCCACAGGGCTCATACTCTGGGGCCAACGTCCTGACTTTC	CASSPQGSYSGANVLTF
TRBV12-3/TRBV12-4	TRBJ1-6	NA	few	TGTGCCAGCAGTTTCCGGGGGGTTACTAATTCACCCCTCCACTTT	CASSFRGVTNSPLHF
TRBV29-1	TRBJ2-7	TRBD1	NA	TGCAGCTTCAGACAGGGCTACGAGCAGTACTTC	CSFRQGYEQYF
TRBV12-3/TRBV12-4	TRBJ1-5	NA	many	TGTGCCAGCAGCCTCCTCAATCAGCCCCAGCATTTT	CASSLLNQPQHF
TRBV4-1	TRBJ1-2	TRBD1	few	TGCGCCAGCAGCCAAGTGGGCAGGCAGGGGGCGTTATATGGCTACACCTTC	CASSQVGRQGALYGYTF
TRBV20-1	TRBJ2-4	NA	NA	TGCGGTGCTTCGATTGGGGAAAACATTCAGTACTTC	CGASIGENIQYF
TRBV6-2/TRBV6-3	TRBJ2-1	TRBD2	few	TGTGCCAGCAGTTACTCCCTAGCGGGTGAGCAGTTCTTC	CASSYSLAGEQFF
TRBV4-3	TRBJ2-6	TRBD1	NA	TGCGCCAGCAGCCAAGATCTGATGGGTTTTTCAGGGGGCGCTTCTGGGGCCAACGTCCTGACTTTC	CASSQDLMGFSGGASGANVLTF
TRBV7-2	TRBJ1-2	NA	NA	TGTGCCAGCAGCTTAACGGGGGACCGTGGCTACACCTTC	CASSLTGDRGYTF
TRBV4-3	TRBJ2-1	NA	NA	TGCGCCAGCAGCCAAGATGACAGCTACAATGAGCAGTTCTTC	CASSQDDSYNEQFF
TRBV7-2	TRBJ1-2	TRBD1	NA	TGTGCCAGCAGCTTGGACAGGGTCATCTGGGGCTATGGCTACACCTTC	CASSLDRVIWGYGYTF
TRBV10-3	TRBJ2-7	NA	many	TGTGCCATCAGCGGCACTGGGACCTACGAGCAGTACTTC	CAISGTGTYEQYF
TRBV7-9	TRBJ2-3	TRBD2	NA	TGTGCCAGCAGCTCCCCGGGGACTAGCGCCACAGATACGCAGTATTTT	CASSSPGTSATDTQYF
TRBV9	TRBJ2-5	NA	few	TGTGCCAGCAGCATTGACGGGACTTCTAAAGAGACCCAGTACTTC	CASSIDGTSKETQYF
TRBV29-1	TRBJ1-1	NA	NA	TGCAGCGCCAAAATGAGACTACAGAGGAACACTGAAGCTTTCTTT	CSAKMRLQRNTEAFF
TRBV27	TRBJ2-7	TRBD1	few	TGTGCCAGCGGCCCGGGGACAGCCCCCTACGAGCAGTACTTC	CASGPGTAPYEQYF
TRBV29-1	TRBJ1-2	TRBD1	NA	TGCAGCGCCCAGGGGGATGCTAACTATGGCTACACCTTC	CSAQGDANYGYTF
TRBV4-3	TRBJ2-7	NA	NA	TGCGCCAGCAGCCCAGGATCGGAAGGGGCGTACGAGCAGTACTTC	CASSPGSEGAYEQYF
TRBV6-5	TRBJ1-1	NA	NA	TGTGCCAGCAACCAAGGGTGGCAGACGAACACTGAAGCTTTCTTT	CASNQGWQTNTEAFF
TRBV5-6	TRBJ2-1	NA	NA	TGTGCCAGCAGCCCAGGGTGGTCCTACAATGAGCAGTTCTTC	CASSPGWSYNEQFF
TRBV6-5	TRBJ1-1	NA	NA	TGTGCCAGCAGTTCCGGCCGACACGGGGGTGTCCCTGAAGCTTTCTTT	CASSSGRHGGVPEAFF
TRBV20-1	TRBJ1-2	NA	NA	TGCAGTGCTAAGCCCGGGGATTACTATGGCTACACCTTC	CSAKPGDYYGYTF
TRBV20-1	TRBJ1-1	NA	few	TGCAGTGCCATGATGAACACTGAAGCTTTCTTT	CSAMMNTEAFF
TRBV10-3	TRBJ2-1	TRBD2	NA	TGTGCCATCAGTGGGCAGCGGGGCGATCTGGAGCAGTTCTTC	CAISGQRGDLEQFF
TRBV5-6	TRBJ1-5	NA	few	TGTGCCAGCAGCCTACAGGGCTGGGTTCAGCCCCAGCATTTT	CASSLQGWVQPQHF
TRBV5-1	TRBJ2-5	NA	NA	TGCGCCAGCAGCTTGGGAGGGACGACATTATTCGGGCAGCAAGAGACCCAGTACTTC	CASSLGGTTLFGQQETQYF
TRBV5-1	TRBJ1-1	TRBD1	NA	TGCGCCAGCAACGAGGGGGCGGGCACTGAAGCTTTCTTT	CASNEGAGTEAFF
TRBV19	TRBJ2-1	NA	NA	TGTGCCAGTAGTATAGGGGCTAGATCCCCCGTAGTCCTCTACAATGAGCAGTTCTTC	CASSIGARSPVVLYNEQFF
TRBV24-1	TRBJ2-7	TRBD2	NA	TGTGCCACCAGTGCACGGGGGGTCTACAATGAGCAGTACTTC	CATSARGVYNEQYF
TRBV10-3	TRBJ1-1	NA	NA	TGTGCCATCAGTGAGTCGGTCACGTTGAACACTGAAGCTTTCTTT	CAISESVTLNTEAFF
TRBV7-6	TRBJ2-1	TRBD2	NA	TGTGCCAGCAGCTCCGAAGTCTTAGGCGGGGGCTACAATGAGCAGTTCTTC	CASSSEVLGGGYNEQFF
TRBV5-1	TRBJ2-2	NA	NA	TGCGCCAGCAGCTTTCAGGGTCAGTCCGGGGAGCTGTTTTTT	CASSFQGQSGELFF
TRBV12-3/TRBV12-4	TRBJ1-1	NA	NA	TGTGCCAGCAGAGTAGGAGGCGGCACTGAAGCTTTCTTT	CASRVGGGTEAFF
TRBV7-9	TRBJ1-2	NA	NA	TGTGCCAGCCAGAGTCTCGAACGAGTCGCGATGAAGGGCTACACCTTC	CASQSLERVAMKGYTF
TRBV11-3	TRBJ2-7	NA	few	TGTGCCAGCAGCTTATCTCCTAGAAGCTCCTACGAGCAGTACTTC	CASSLSPRSSYEQYF
TRBV4-3	TRBJ2-7	NA	few	TGCGCCAGCAGCCAAGAAAAAACCCTCGGGGGAGAGCAGTACTTC	CASSQEKTLGGEQYF
TRBV28	TRBJ2-7	NA	NA	TGTGCCAGCAGTTTTGGAGCCAGGGGTTACGAGCAGTACTTC	CASSFGARGYEQYF
TRBV12-3/TRBV12-4	TRBJ2-7	NA	NA	TGTGCCAGCGGTTTAGGGGGGGACGAGCAGTACTTC	CASGLGGDEQYF
TRBV7-2	TRBJ2-7	NA	NA	TGTGCCAGCAGTGAATTCCGCACAGGGCTGGGCGAGCAGTACTTC	CASSEFRTGLGEQYF
TRBV20-1	TRBJ1-1	NA	NA	TGCAGTGCTAGAGATTCGGACGGTGAAGCTTTCTTT	CSARDSDGEAFF
TRBV11-1	TRBJ2-3	NA	NA	TGTGCCAGCAGCTCCCCCCGGACAGATACGCAGTATTTT	CASSSPRTDTQYF
TRBV20-1	TRBJ2-1	TRBD2	NA	TGCAGTGCTAGAGGGACTAGCGGAAACAATGAGCAGTTCTTC	CSARGTSGNNEQFF
TRBV4-3	TRBJ2-4	TRBD2	many	TGCGCCAGCAGCCAAGAAGCACGGGGAGGGACGGACATTCAGTACTTC	CASSQEARGGTDIQYF
TRBV9	TRBJ1-2	NA	few	TGTGCCAGCAGCACGTCCCAGCTAAGGCTCGGCTACACCTTC	CASSTSQLRLGYTF
TRBV11-2	TRBJ1-1	NA	NA	TGTGCCAGCAGCCGTGACAAAACTGGTGAAGCTTTCTTT	CASSRDKTGEAFF
TRBV12-3/TRBV12-4	TRBJ1-2	NA	few	TGTGCCAGCAGTGCCGTGGGTAACTATGGCTACACCTTC	CASSAVGNYGYTF
TRBV7-9	TRBJ2-7	NA	few	TGTGCCAGCAGCGGCAGAGAATACTACGAGCAGTACTTC	CASSGREYYEQYF